Sequencing of this TCR beta chain was carried out in a study of T-cell reconstitution after alpha-beta-depleted transplantation in children. Trimming took 5 bases from V and 9 from J, leaving 13 bases between them. Germline V gene lookup returns CDR1 LNHDA and CDR2 SQIVND (reference sequence). The CDR3 totals 12 residues. The authors prepared the TCRbeta library with unique molecular identifiers. Each CDR3 protein gets one entry after TCRdb re-called the PCR reads with MiXCR. The data hold about 540,000 distinct CDR3 sequences, with about 16% observed a single time. This chain uses TRBV19 with TRBJ1-1; tentatively, D is TRBD1 (5 bases). The sample consisted of PBMCs from the stem cell graft donor, taken from the stem cell graft. The sequence came from a human donor who donated a stem cell graft to a child with acute lymphoblastic leukemia. The chain's CDR3 is CASSAGLLKAFF. CDR3 sequence (DNA): TGTGCCAGTAGTGCGGGACTGCTGAAAGCTTTCTTT.